The present entry profiles one T cell receptor beta chain with its context. Antigen unknown. These data belong to a study of vaccination effects on CD4 cells after COVID-19. Across the study: The median interval between the second dose and post-vaccine sampling was 72 days.

TCRdb keeps only in-frame clones here, not all; method: immunoSEQ multiplex PCR. The table includes 25,000 to 35,000 clones, roughly four fifths detected once. General observations from the study: After vaccination, at late timepoints, clones induced by infection and by vaccine contracted markedly.

Expansion with viral peptide pools was applied to antigen-specific CD4+ T cells by the ViraFEST assay prior to sequencing. Cultured cells yielded isolated CD4+ T cells after approximately nine days. Each participant was given two doses of one vaccine (BNT162b2 or mRNA-1273). Vaccinees lacked prior SARS-CoV-2 infection and tested negative for nucleocapsid antibodies. The starting material was CD4+ T cells from PBMCs cultured with HCoV-229E spike peptides, obtained after COVID-19 vaccination. The TCR sequence derives from a human donor who received a COVID-19 vaccine.

The CDR3 DNA sequence: TGCGCCAGCAGCCAAGAAGGATTGGGCGGGAGGGCCAAGTCAGAGCAGTTCTTC. Protein: CASSQEGLGGRAKSEQFF. The V call is TRBV4-1, the J call TRBJ2-1, with 9 bases lining up with TRBD2. With V trimmed by 0 bases and J by 10 bases, 16 bases remained unmatched. This CDR3 is 18 amino acids long. Germline values: CDR1 MGHRA, CDR2 YSYEKL.